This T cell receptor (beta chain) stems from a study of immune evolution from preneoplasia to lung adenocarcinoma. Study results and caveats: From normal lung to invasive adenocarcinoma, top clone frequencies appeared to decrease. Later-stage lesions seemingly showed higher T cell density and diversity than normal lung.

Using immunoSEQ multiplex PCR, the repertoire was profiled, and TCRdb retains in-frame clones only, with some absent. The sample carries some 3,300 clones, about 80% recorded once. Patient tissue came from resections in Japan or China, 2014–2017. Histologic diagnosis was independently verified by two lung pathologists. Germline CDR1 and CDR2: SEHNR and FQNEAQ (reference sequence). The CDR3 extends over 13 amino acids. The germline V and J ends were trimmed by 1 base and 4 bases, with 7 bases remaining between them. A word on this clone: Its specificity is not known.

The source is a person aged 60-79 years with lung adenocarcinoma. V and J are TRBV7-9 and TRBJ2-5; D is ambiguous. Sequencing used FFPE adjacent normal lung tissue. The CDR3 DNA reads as TGTGCCAGCAGCTTAGAAGGGCGAGAGACCCAGTACTTC. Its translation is CASSLEGRETQYF.